This T cell receptor beta chain was identified in a study of shared clonotypes between healthy human individuals. Findings of the study overall: Represented genetic and exposure-history diversity was restricted by having few donors.

Unsorted PBMC DNA was run through sequencing on ten immunoSEQ deep assay plates. Profiling relied on immunoSEQ multiplex PCR, and the TCRdb table lists in-frame clones only, not all of them. Of approximately 510,000 clones listed, more than 65% are singletons. This clone was picked up a small number of times. What it binds is not known. The sequence was collected from a woman in her 40s in good health. Some clones in this sample may be carry-over from other donors' samples. The sequenced sample was PBMCs.

CDR3 region: CASSQTAYSNQPQHF. CDR3 nucleotide sequence: TGTGCCAGCAGCCAGACAGCATATAGCAATCAGCCCCAGCATTTT. This chain connects TRBV9 to TRBJ1-5; possibly TRBD1 for D (5 bases). The germline CDR1 and CDR2 sequences are SGDLS and YYNGEE. The length of the CDR3 is 15 residues. V was pared by 4 bases and J by 0 bases, with 11 bases between. Full variable domain (rest looked up from reference TRBV9 and TRBJ1-5): DSGVTQTPKHLITATGQRVTLRCSPRSGDLSVYWYQQSLDQGLQFLIQYYNGEERAKGNILERFSAQQFPDLHSELNLSSLELGDSALYFCASSQTAYSNQPQHFGDGTRLSIL.